The T cell receptor beta chain described here comes from a study of radiation and T cells in renal cell carcinoma. This table comes from immunoSEQ multiplex PCR, and its TCRdb copy is limited to in-frame clones, with some not included. Of some 120,000 clones listed, roughly 77% are singletons. Described time point: blood 2 weeks post-SBRT. Sample treatment: 15 Gy SBRT to primary tumor, nephrectomy 4 weeks later. The tumor was a clear cell renal cell carcinoma. The sample consisted of blood, taken from a patient whose treatment included radiotherapy and nephrectomy. The receptor comes from a woman in her fifties or sixties with renal cell carcinoma.

DNA for the CDR3: TGTGCCAGCAGTTACAGTGGGACAACTGAGACCCAGTACTTC. Translating it yields CASSYSGTTETQYF. The chain joins TRBV6-6 to TRBJ2-5; D is perhaps TRBD1 (6 bases). The CDR3 sequence is 14 residues long. Germline CDR1 MNHNY, CDR2 SVGAGI (reference sequence). The ends were cut back, 2 bases at V and 5 bases at J, with 12 bases in the middle.